The 17 T cell receptor beta chains listed next were all sequenced from one sample in a study of radiation and T cells in renal cell carcinoma. The time point was: baseline pretreatment blood. This sample's treatment: 15 Gy SBRT to primary tumor, nephrectomy 4 weeks later. Profiling relied on immunoSEQ multiplex PCR, and the TCRdb table lists in-frame clones only, not all of them. The sample has about 130,000 clones, about four fifths seen once; the top ten hold around 3%. The source material was blood, sampled from a patient whose treatment included radiotherapy and nephrectomy. The source is a woman aged 55-69 years with renal cell carcinoma.

This clone was observed a single time. The same CDR3 can be traced to other DNA sequences in this sample. CDR3 protein: CASSIGSSSYNEQFF. In nucleotides, the CDR3 is TGTGCCAGTAGTATAGGCAGTAGCTCCTACAATGAGCAGTTCTTC. The V call is TRBV19, the J call TRBJ2-1; the D is unclear. Trimming cost V 1 base and J 0 bases, with 7 bases left between them. Per germline, CDR1 LNHDA and CDR2 SQIVND (reference sequence). The CDR3 contains 15 residues.

The chain carries TRBV19 and TRBJ2-7; 11 nucleotides align to TRBD1. V trimming: 6 bases; J trimming: 5 bases; junction bases outside the gene matches: 6. The CDR3 has 14 amino acids. CDR1 and CDR2 from the germline V gene are LNHDA and SQIVND (reference sequence). This CDR3 reads CASSNRDRGDEQYF. The CDR3 DNA reads as TGTGCCAGTAGCAACCGGGACAGGGGGGACGAGCAGTACTTC.

The chain carries TRBV6-5 and TRBJ2-7, with 11 bases identical to TRBD2. Germline V gene sequence: CDR1 MNHEY, CDR2 SVGAGI. V lost 8 bases, J lost 6 bases, and 9 bases stayed unmatched. The CDR3 extends over 14 amino acids. The CDR3 reads CASCSGRAYSEQYF. Here the CDR3 DNA reads TGTGCCAGCTGTAGCGGGAGGGCCTATAGCGAGCAGTACTTC.

The chain recombines TRBV11-2 with TRBJ2-7, with 14 bases fitting TRBD2. CDR3 length: 16 amino acids. V trimming: 3 bases; J trimming: 5 bases; junction bases outside the gene matches: 6. The germline gives CDR1 SGHAT, CDR2 FQNNGV. The CDR3 spells CASSFGTSGRDHEQYF. The CDR3 nucleotides are TGTGCCAGCAGCTTTGGGACTAGCGGGAGAGATCACGAGCAGTACTTC.

This chain uses TRBV6-1 with TRBJ1-2; D possibly corresponds to TRBD1 (5 bases). The germline V and J ends were trimmed by 0 bases and 4 bases, with 6 bases remaining between them. The CDR3 sequence is 13 residues long. Germline V gene data show CDR1 as MNHNS and CDR2 as SASEGT. This chain's CDR3 is CASSEARGYGYTF. CDR3 bases: TGTGCCAGCAGTGAAGCAAGGGGCTATGGCTACACCTTC.

This chain joins TRBV28 and TRBJ1-5; no clear D. The CDR3 is 12 amino acids. Germline lookup yields CDR1 MDHEN and CDR2 SYDVKM. The ends were cut back, 6 bases at V and 0 bases at J, with 3 bases in the middle. The DNA of the CDR3 is TGTGCCAGCAGGACTAGCAATCAGCCCCAGCATTTT. This gives the protein CASRTSNQPQHF.

The chain links TRBV7-9 to TRBJ2-7; D remains unclear. Germline values: CDR1 SEHNR, CDR2 FQNEAQ (reference sequence). V shed 1 base and J shed 2 bases, with 12 bases lying between them. The CDR3 runs 15 residues. CDR3 amino acids: CASSLGVIPTYEQYF. The DNA for the CDR3 is TGTGCCAGCAGCTTAGGTGTCATACCAACCTACGAGCAGTACTTC.

The rearrangement joins TRBV20-1 to TRBJ2-7; no firm D call. This CDR3 is 11 amino acids long. V was clipped by 2 bases and J by 4 bases, with 6 bases between them. Germline CDR1 and CDR2: DFQATT and SNEGSKA (reference sequence). Written as DNA, the CDR3 is TGCAGTGCTAGACCCGGTTACGAGCAGTACTTC. Translated, it gives CSARPGYEQYF.

The chain employs TRBV7-2 and TRBJ1-2; TRBD1 aligns across 7 bases. The CDR3 spans 14 residues. Germline V gene data show CDR1 as SGHTA and CDR2 as FQGNSA. With V trimmed by 5 bases and J by 3 bases, 6 bases remained unmatched. DNA of the CDR3: TGTGCCAGCAGCCGCCGGGACAGCGACTATGGCTACACCTTC. Protein: CASSRRDSDYGYTF.

This clone was recorded once. This chain uses TRBV6-1 with TRBJ2-3; perhaps TRBD1 as D (5 bases). The germline V gene has CDR1 MNHNS and CDR2 SASEGT. V lost 0 bases and J 5 bases, leaving 12 bases between the germline ends. The CDR3 sequence is 15 residues long. CDR3 sequence: CASSEARGQEDTQYF. In DNA form, the CDR3 reads TGTGCCAGCAGTGAAGCAAGGGGCCAGGAAGATACGCAGTATTTT.

The chain uses TRBV28 and TRBJ1-2, with D perhaps TRBD1 (5 bases). In germline, CDR1 is MDHEN, CDR2 SYDVKM. CDR3 length equals 13 residues. V lost 6 bases and J lost 4, with 12 bases in between. CDR3 sequence reads: CASRAGYGYGYTF. CDR3 nucleotide sequence: TGTGCCAGCAGAGCAGGGTATGGCTATGGCTACACCTTC.

The chain uses TRBV6-5 and TRBJ1-2; D is perhaps TRBD1 (6 bases). Germline V CDR1 and CDR2: MNHEY, SVGAGI. Trimming took 2 bases from V and 8 from J, leaving 9 bases between them. The CDR3 is 12 residues long. The CDR3 nucleotides read TGTGCCAGCAGTTACGCAGGGGTCGGCTACACCTTC. It yields the protein CASSYAGVGYTF.

The chain joins TRBV30 to TRBJ2-5; no reliable D call. V lost 2 bases and J 5 bases, leaving 15 bases between the germline ends. CDR1 and CDR2 (germline): GTSNPN, SVGIG (reference sequence). The CDR3 has 14 residues. CDR3 in DNA: TGTGCCTGGAGTAGACGTTGGGGAAGGGAGACCCAGTACTTC. It is translated as CAWSRRWGRETQYF.

The chain recombines TRBV28 with TRBJ1-3; TRBD1 matches at 7 bases. Unmatched junction bases numbered 10, after V lost 7 bases and J lost 1 base. Germline V CDR1 and CDR2: MDHEN, SYDVKM. This CDR3 is 16 amino acids long. The CDR3 spells CASNRGNYNSGNTIYF. The CDR3 nucleotides read TGTGCCAGCAACAGGGGAAATTATAATTCTGGAAACACCATATATTTT. The full variable domain, with the rest looked up from reference TRBV28 and TRBJ1-3, is DVKVTQSSRYLVKRTGEKVFLECVQDMDHENMFWYRQDPGLGLRLIYFSYDVKMKEKGDIPEGYSVSREKKERFSLILESASTNQTSMYLCASNRGNYNSGNTIYFGEGSWLTVV.

The rearrangement links TRBV5-1 to TRBJ1-2, with 9 positions matching TRBD1. Trimming took 0 bases from V and 0 from J; bases not matched to a gene: 3. The CDR3 is 16 amino acids. Germline assignment: CDR1 SGHRS and CDR2 YFSETQ. The CDR3 region is CASSLGDREPNYGYTF. CDR3 DNA sequence: TGCGCCAGCAGCTTGGGGGACAGGGAACCTAACTATGGCTACACCTTC.

The rearrangement joins TRBV7-8 to TRBJ2-7, with D perhaps matching TRBD2 (5 bases). The V and J ends lost 0 bases and 0 bases respectively, with 12 bases between them. Germline V lookup: CDR1 SGHVS, CDR2 FQNEAQ. The CDR3 loop spans 16 amino acids. CDR3 sequence reads: CASSLAPGGLSYEQYF. As DNA, the CDR3 is TGTGCCAGCAGCTTAGCCCCGGGCGGACTCTCCTACGAGCAGTACTTC.

The DNA for the CDR3 is TGTGCCAGCAGCGCCACCCACAGGGTGGGGGCTGAAGCTTTCTTT. The encoded protein is CASSATHRVGAEAFF. This chain joins TRBV21-1 and TRBJ1-1; the table names TRBD1, a call not compared with the DNA. TRBV21-1 is assigned pseudogene status. The CDR3 is 15 residues long.